These T cell receptor beta chains were read from a single sample in a study of monozygotic twins with inflammatory bowel disease. Reanalyzing the 5' RACE reads, TCRdb keeps one entry per CDR3 protein, without DNA. This listing includes about 350,000 distinct CDR3 sequences. The specimen sequenced was blood. All receptors come from a human donor with ulcerative colitis or Crohn's disease, or a healthy co-twin of an affected twin (not recorded which). Each CDR3 is given with its conserved first and last residue. Fields, in order: V gene, J gene, CDR3 protein.

V: TRBV3-1
J: TRBJ1-1
CDR3: CASSRNGFEAFF

V: TRBV7-9
J: TRBJ2-1
CDR3: CASSLEVGLAGGEQFF

V: TRBV27
J: TRBJ2-1
CDR3: CASSPSATGFYNEQFF

V: TRBV6-2/TRBV6-3
J: TRBJ1-3
CDR3: CASRRGQGYLLSGNTIYF

V: TRBV4-3
J: TRBJ2-1
CDR3: CASSQDVAGVSVNEQFF

V: TRBV12-3/TRBV12-4
J: TRBJ1-4
CDR3: CASSFLGSEKLFF

V: TRBV3-1
J: TRBJ2-1
CDR3: CASSHRGLDEQFF

V: TRBV7-8
J: TRBJ1-2
CDR3: CASSRRSVDGYAF

V: TRBV27
J: TRBJ2-1
CDR3: CASTGPQSNNEQFF

V: TRBV5-5
J: TRBJ2-3
CDR3: CASSGTGIDTQYF

V: TRBV5-1
J: TRBJ2-7
CDR3: CASRPGGWDSYEQYF

V: TRBV9
J: TRBJ1-1
CDR3: CASSVTPDSNLNTEAFF

V: TRBV5-1
J: TRBJ2-4
CDR3: CASSFGDPPNIQYF

V: TRBV19
J: TRBJ1-1
CDR3: CASKSWTGHMNTEAFF

V: TRBV18
J: TRBJ1-1
CDR3: CASSPQSGAEAFF

V: TRBV6-2/TRBV6-3
J: TRBJ2-1
CDR3: CASSQSWTGGNEQFF

V: TRBV29-1
J: TRBJ2-1
CDR3: CSVGGLGDEQFF

V: TRBV7-3
J: TRBJ2-7
CDR3: CASSLGLNYEQYF

V: TRBV5-1
J: TRBJ1-6
CDR3: CASSSQTGEDSPLHF

V: TRBV12-3/TRBV12-4
J: TRBJ2-5
CDR3: CASSSIYHHLATQETQYF

V: TRBV19
J: TRBJ2-2
CDR3: CASSIDFHTGELFF

V: TRBV29-1
J: TRBJ2-1
CDR3: CSFLAGEYDEQFF

V: TRBV12-3/TRBV12-4
J: TRBJ2-3
CDR3: CASSPSGPTPTDTQYF

V: TRBV12-3/TRBV12-4
J: TRBJ2-5
CDR3: CASSSGQSGQETQYF

V: TRBV6-1
J: TRBJ2-5
CDR3: CASSGRVQETQYF

V: TRBV27
J: TRBJ2-5
CDR3: CASSFGQTYGTQYF

V: TRBV25-1
J: TRBJ2-1
CDR3: CASSGTAYNEQFF

V: TRBV14
J: TRBJ2-4
CDR3: CASSRPMWGYIQYF

V: TRBV2
J: TRBJ2-1
CDR3: CASSYAAGVDEQFF

V: TRBV3-1
J: TRBJ1-4
CDR3: CASNRNNEKLFF

V: TRBV28
J: TRBJ2-7
CDR3: CASRLPLSYEQYF

V: TRBV12-3/TRBV12-4
J: TRBJ1-1
CDR3: CASSRASLNTEAFF

V: TRBV10-3
J: TRBJ1-2
CDR3: CAIRGQGYGYTF

V: TRBV6-7
J: TRBJ2-7
CDR3: CASSYPGQPHAYEQYF

V: TRBV12-3/TRBV12-4
J: TRBJ2-2
CDR3: CASSWPGQGATGELFF

V: TRBV20-1
J: TRBJ1-1
CDR3: CSASRGQTEAFF

V: TRBV4-1
J: TRBJ2-7
CDR3: CASSQVWGPYEQYF

V: TRBV6-5
J: TRBJ1-2
CDR3: CASSSPTVYGYTF

V: TRBV4-1
J: TRBJ2-2
CDR3: CASSPMMAAGELFF

V: TRBV2
J: TRBJ2-2
CDR3: CASRQRDPNTGELFF

V: TRBV7-9
J: TRBJ2-1
CDR3: CASSFTGVSEQFF